This TCR beta chain appears in the sequencing data of a study of CD8 T cells in Susac syndrome. About the research overall: Intravenous immunoglobulin alone or corticosteroids were being given to patients with Susac syndrome at blood draw, unless they were therapy-naive.

TCR beta sequences were obtained from blood CD8+ and CD4+ T cells. V lost 0 bases to trimming and J lost 4 bases; unmatched junction nucleotides: 1. The germline gives CDR1 LGHNA, CDR2 YNFKEQ. This CDR3 has 15 residues. RNA was extracted with the RNeasy kit, and a quantity of about 0.45 to 1 ug was reverse transcribed using random hexamers. TCRdb re-called the immunoSEQ multiplex PCR reads through MiXCR, storing one row per CDR3 protein. The sample consists of 110,000 to 150,000 distinct CDR3 sequences, 90% to 97% of them appearing once. The receptor's source is a human donor with Susac syndrome. The specimen sequenced was CD4+ T cells from PBMCs. The gene calls are TRBV4-2 and TRBJ2-7; 12 bases align to TRBD2. The CDR3 spells CASSQETSGSYEQYF. DNA of the CDR3: TGTGCCAGCAGCCAAGAGACTAGCGGGAGTTACGAGCAGTACTTC.